The 32 T cell receptor beta chains presented below share a single source sample, sequenced in a study of CD8 T cells in ankylosing spondylitis. TCRdb fed the 5' RACE reads into MiXCR, producing one record per CDR3 protein. The table includes about 450,000 distinct CDR3 sequences, roughly 25% detected once. Overall study results and limits: Ankylosing spondylitis blood appeared to be characterized by a TCR beta motif of 7 to 9 highly homologous variants.

No antigens are known for them. Source material: blood, either unsorted or a sorted T cell fraction (not recorded which). The receptor set was obtained from a male donor with ankylosing spondylitis.

For the CDR3, the DNA is TGCAGCGTTGGATTCAGAGGGGGCGAGCAGTACTTC. This codes for CSVGFRGGEQYF. The chain recombines TRBV29-1 with TRBJ2-7, with D maybe TRBD1 (6 bases). Germline V gene data show CDR1 as SQVTM and CDR2 as ANQGSEA. V was trimmed by 4 bases and J by 6 bases, leaving 13 bases between them. This CDR3 spans 12 amino acids.

The chain is built from TRBV2 and TRBJ2-5, with D maybe TRBD2 (5 bases). Germline CDR1 reads SNHLY; CDR2 reads FYNNEI. This CDR3 spans 15 amino acids. Trimming took off 7 bases at V and 0 bases at J, with 15 bases between the two ends. The CDR3 sequence is CASTLRRANQETQYF. The CDR3 DNA is TGTGCCAGCACCCTGAGGCGGGCCAACCAAGAGACCCAGTACTTC.

This clonotype appeared a few times. This chain joins TRBV20-1 and TRBJ2-3; 8 bases are a match to TRBD2. Germline V gene lookup returns CDR1 DFQATT and CDR2 SNEGSKA (reference sequence). The CDR3 loop spans 15 amino acids. The trim removed 3 bases at V and 3 bases at J, leaving 8 bases unmatched. The CDR3 protein is CSASRQREWTDTQYF. In DNA form, the CDR3 reads TGCAGTGCTAGTCGCCAGCGGGAGTGGACAGATACGCAGTATTTT.

In this sample, this clonotype turned up a few times. The chain links TRBV10-3 to TRBJ1-1; 7 positions agree with TRBD1. This CDR3 has 12 amino acids. Germline CDR1 ENHRY, CDR2 SYGVKD. V lost 10 bases to trimming and J lost 12 bases; unmatched junction nucleotides: 14. The CDR3 DNA is TGTGCCAGCCGAGGGGGCGGGACAGTCCCTTTCTTT. Its protein is CASRGGGTVPFF.

The V and J genes are TRBV2 and TRBJ1-3; weak D call: TRBD1 (5 bases). Trimming stripped 3 bases from V and 8 bases from J, with 8 bases between. The CDR3 is made up of 12 amino acids. CDR1 is SNHLY and CDR2 is FYNNEI in the germline V gene. The DNA for the CDR3 is TGTGCCAGCAGTGATAGGGGCCACACCATATATTTT. Its protein product is CASSDRGHTIYF.

The genes are TRBV6-1 and TRBJ2-2; D is perhaps TRBD2 (6 bases). CDR3 size: 16 residues. CDR1 is MNHNS, CDR2 SASEGT, per germline. V was trimmed by 5 bases and J by 6 bases, leaving 19 bases between them. For the CDR3, the DNA is TGTGCCAGCAGTACAGGAGGGGTTTTGGGGGCCGGGGAGCTGTTTTTT. This sequence encodes CASSTGGVLGAGELFF.

The chain carries TRBV27 and TRBJ1-2; a weak D match, TRBD1 (5 bases). V was pared by 3 bases and J by 3 bases, with 11 bases between. The CDR3 is 14 amino acids. Germline assignment: CDR1 MNHEY and CDR2 SMNVEV (reference sequence). The CDR3 protein is CASSFTGRHYGYTF. The CDR3 DNA reads as TGTGCCAGCAGTTTCACAGGCAGGCACTATGGCTACACCTTC.

V is TRBV29-1 and J is TRBJ2-1, with 10 bases fitting TRBD2. The CDR3 has 15 residues. Per germline, CDR1 SQVTM and CDR2 ANQGSEA. The ends lost 5 bases at V and 2 bases at J; junction bases unmatched: 6. The CDR3: CSVLLAGEPYNEQFF. CDR3 sequence (DNA): TGCAGCGTTCTTCTAGCGGGAGAACCCTACAATGAGCAGTTCTTC.

This clonotype was counted only a few times. In DNA form, the CDR3 reads TGCGCCAGTCTCGATCCGGGACAGGGGGTCAATGAGCAGTTCTTC. It codes for CASLDPGQGVNEQFF. The J gene is TRBJ2-1, the V gene TRBV5-1; 11 positions agree with TRBD1. The ends lost 8 bases at V and 6 bases at J; junction bases unmatched: 10. The CDR3 has 15 residues. The V gene's germline CDR1 is SGHRS and CDR2 YFSETQ.

This clonotype has only a few counts. The chain recombines TRBV7-9 with TRBJ2-5, with no clear D. Germline V lookup: CDR1 SEHNR, CDR2 FQNEAQ (reference sequence). Trimming cost V 8 bases and J 0 bases, with 7 bases left between them. The CDR3 is made up of 12 amino acids. The CDR3 region has the DNA TGTGCCAGCTGGGCTGACCAAGAGACCCAGTACTTC. It yields the protein CASWADQETQYF.

This clonotype has just a few counts. The chain recombines TRBV24-1 with TRBJ2-3, with a weak D call TRBD2 (7 bases). The V end was cut by 9 bases, the J end by 8 bases, with 11 bases between. Germline CDR1 and CDR2: KGHDR and SFDVKD. The CDR3 runs to 11 residues. For the CDR3, the DNA is TGTGCCACCCGGGGGGCCGGTACGCAGTATTTT. Encoded protein: CATRGAGTQYF.

The chain combines TRBV12-3 or TRBV12-4 with TRBJ2-7; TRBD1 matches at 10 bases. The CDR3 length is 16 residues. Trimming at V came to 1 base and at J to 6 bases, leaving 9 bases not matched to a gene. This CDR3 is CASSLGGTGDGSEQYV. The CDR3 DNA reads TGTGCCAGCAGTTTAGGGGGGACAGGGGATGGGTCCGAGCAGTACGTC.

This chain joins TRBV24-1 and TRBJ2-2; 8 nucleotides match TRBD1. J was trimmed by 3 bases and V by 8 bases; bases with no gene match: 1. This CDR3 contains 13 residues. The V gene's germline CDR1 is KGHDR and CDR2 SFDVKD. The CDR3, as DNA: TGTGCCACCACAGGGGGCTACACCGGGGAGCTGTTTTTT. Translation: CATTGGYTGELFF.

This clonotype has only a few counts. The CDR3 here is CASSAPLGQGFGYTF. CDR3 coding DNA: TGTGCCAGCAGTGCTCCTTTGGGACAAGGCTTTGGCTACACCTTC. The V call is TRBV25-1, the J call TRBJ1-2; possibly TRBD1 for D (6 bases). The germline CDR1 and CDR2 sequences are MGHDK and SYGVNS. The CDR3 has 15 residues. V was pared by 4 bases and J by 7 bases, with 19 bases between.

This clonotype was seen a handful of times. The chain uses TRBV10-1 and TRBJ2-5; TRBD1 aligns across 7 bases. Germline V gives CDR1 WNHNN, CDR2 SYGVQD (reference sequence). This CDR3 has 15 residues. J lost 5 bases, V lost 8 bases, and 14 bases had no gene match. CDR3 residues: CASGFGTALGETQYF. CDR3 sequence (DNA): TGCGCCAGCGGATTCGGGACAGCCTTAGGGGAGACCCAGTACTTC.

The genes are TRBV3-1 and TRBJ2-7; D is undetermined. The V and J ends lost 5 bases and 7 bases respectively, with 9 bases between them. CDR1 is LGHDT and CDR2 is YNNKEL in the germline V gene (reference sequence). The CDR3 is 11 amino acids. The CDR3 loop is CASSGRWEQYF. The CDR3 DNA is TGTGCCAGCAGCGGACGTTGGGAGCAGTACTTC.

This clonotype was seen more than once but under ten times. The CDR3 nucleotides are TGCGCCAGCAGTGTGGGGACTAGCGGGTTCACCGGGGAGCTGTTTTTT. Its protein is CASSVGTSGFTGELFF. The chain uses TRBV5-1 and TRBJ2-2; 12 nucleotides match TRBD2. Germline V gene sequence: CDR1 SGHRS, CDR2 YFSETQ. V was clipped by 5 bases and J by 4 bases; unmatched bases: 6. The length of the CDR3 is 16 residues.

About this clonotype itself: Being one base from a much bigger clone, this may be a read error. The gene calls are TRBV2 and TRBJ2-1; D gene ambiguous. V was cut by 7 bases and J by 4 bases, with 5 bases left in between. Germline V gene sequence: CDR1 SNHLY, CDR2 FYNNEI. This CDR3 contains 11 residues. The CDR3 region is CASTEYNEQFF. The CDR3 DNA reads as TGTGCCAGCACAGAGTACAATGAGCAGTTCTTC.

This clonotype was observed once. The V call is TRBV20-1, the J call TRBJ2-1; unclear D gene. Deletions cut 2 bases from V and 1 base from J, with 12 bases between. The CDR3 runs 15 residues. CDR1 and CDR2 (germline): DFQATT, SNEGSKA (reference sequence). The CDR3 protein is CSARHPAGSYNEQFF. CDR3 in DNA: TGCAGTGCTAGACACCCCGCCGGATCCTACAATGAGCAGTTCTTC.

This rearrangement joins TRBV30 to TRBJ1-5; no clear D gene. CDR3 length equals 13 residues. Germline CDR1 and CDR2: GTSNPN and SVGIG (reference sequence). Trimming took 1 base from V and 4 from J, leaving 8 bases between them. DNA for the CDR3: TGTGCCTGGAGTGAAGGTGTGAATCAGCCCCAGCATTTT. As protein: CAWSEGVNQPQHF.

This sequence joins TRBV24-1 and TRBJ2-1, with D possibly TRBD2 on 6 matching bases. CDR1 KGHDR and CDR2 SFDVKD come from the germline V gene. Trimming pared 2 bases from V and 7 bases from J, leaving 11 bases between. The CDR3 is 14 residues long. The CDR3 region is CATSDWRSGNEQFF. The CDR3 DNA reads as TGTGCCACCAGTGATTGGCGGAGCGGGAATGAGCAGTTCTTC.

This chain connects TRBV24-1 to TRBJ2-5; 8 nucleotides match TRBD2. Germline-derived CDR1 and CDR2 are KGHDR and SFDVKD. Trimming removed 3 bases from V and 5 bases from J; junction bases left unmatched: 7. This CDR3 has 15 amino acids. In DNA form, the CDR3 reads TGTGCCACCAGTGATAAGGCGGGAGGAGGCGAGACCCAGTACTTC. This sequence encodes CATSDKAGGGETQYF.

V and J are TRBV28 and TRBJ2-1; 7 bases map to TRBD1. Germline V lookup: CDR1 MDHEN, CDR2 SYDVKM. V lost 6 bases and J lost 10; bases outside the gene matches: 3. There are 11 residues in the CDR3. CDR3 loop: CASSQDREQFF. CDR3 sequence (DNA): TGTGCCAGCAGCCAGGACAGGGAGCAGTTCTTC.

Comment on this clonotype: No conserved phenylalanine or tryptophan is present at the end of the CDR3, so a read error is the likely explanation. No DNA is shown, since the ends of the CDR3 on it are uncertain; the CDR3 is the one TCRdb lists. The rearrangement links TRBV7-9 to TRBJ2-7; the table's D call of TRBD2 was not tested on the DNA. Germline values: CDR1 SEHNR, CDR2 FQNEAQ (reference sequence). The CDR3 totals 10 residues, both ends included. The CDR3 reads CASGELFIRL.

V gene TRBV2 combines with J gene TRBJ2-6; D ambiguous. The germline V and J ends were trimmed by 3 bases and 0 bases, with 3 bases remaining between them. This CDR3 comprises 14 residues. Germline CDR1 is SNHLY and CDR2 is FYNNEI. CDR3 protein: CASSDDSGANVLTF. The DNA of the CDR3 is TGTGCCAGCAGTGATGACTCTGGGGCCAACGTCCTGACTTTC.

This clonotype has a handful of counts. The chain couples TRBV2 to TRBJ2-1; 9 positions agree with TRBD2. V dropped 4 bases and J dropped 4; count of bases not matched to a gene: 2. Germline V gene data show CDR1 as SNHLY and CDR2 as FYNNEI. The CDR3 length is 14 residues. DNA of the CDR3: TGTGCCAGCAGTGGGACTAGCGCTTACAATGAGCAGTTCTTC. This gives the protein CASSGTSAYNEQFF. The variable domain in full, completed from reference TRBV2 and TRBJ2-1, reads EPEVTQTPSHQVTQMGQEVILRCVPISNHLYFYWYRQILGQKVEFLVSFYNNEISEKSEIFDDQFSVERPDGSNFTLKIRSTKLEDSAMYFCASSGTSAYNEQFFGPGTRLTVL.

The rearrangement joins TRBV5-1 to TRBJ2-2, with D uncertain. The ends were cut back, 2 bases at V and 1 base at J, with 9 bases in the middle. This CDR3 is built from 15 residues. Per germline, CDR1 SGHRS and CDR2 YFSETQ. DNA for the CDR3: TGCGCCAGCAGCTTATCAAGCGTGAACACCGGGGAGCTGTTTTTT. Translating gives CASSLSSVNTGELFF.

The J gene is TRBJ2-2, the V gene TRBV6-1; 7 bases align to TRBD2. The CDR3 runs to 15 residues. The ends lost 5 bases at V and 4 bases at J; junction bases unmatched: 7. Germline values: CDR1 MNHNS, CDR2 SASEGT. The CDR3 region is CASSIGLVSTGELFF. CDR3 coding DNA: TGTGCCAGCAGTATCGGACTAGTTAGCACCGGGGAGCTGTTTTTT.

The chain joins TRBV7-9 to TRBJ1-2; perhaps TRBD1 as D (5 bases). The V and J ends lost 1 base and 0 bases respectively, with 9 bases between them. The CDR3 is made up of 15 amino acids. CDR1 SEHNR and CDR2 FQNEAQ come from the germline V gene (reference sequence). The CDR3 region is CASSLVGAANYGYTF. CDR3 nucleotides: TGTGCCAGCAGCTTAGTTGGGGCCGCTAACTATGGCTACACCTTC.

The chain uses TRBV5-1 and TRBJ2-7; tentative D call: TRBD2 (6 bases). The CDR3 runs 13 residues. V lost 8 bases to trimming and J lost 2 bases, with 14 bases between them. Germline CDR1 and CDR2: SGHRS and YFSETQ. The CDR3 region has the DNA TGCGCCAGTTCGGGAGCCCTGCCCTACGAGCAGTACTTC. Protein product: CASSGALPYEQYF.

V gene TRBV12-3 or TRBV12-4 combines with J gene TRBJ2-3; TRBD2 matches at 9 bases. Losses at the gene ends were 6 bases for V and 2 bases for J; bases not matched to a gene: 6. This CDR3 is built from 15 residues. DNA for the CDR3: TGTGCCAGCAGGGGGCTAGCGGGAATCACAGATACGCAGTATTTT. It encodes CASRGLAGITDTQYF.

This rearrangement joins TRBV3-1 to TRBJ2-3, with D possibly TRBD1 on 6 matching bases. CDR3 length: 16 amino acids. In germline, CDR1 is LGHDT, CDR2 YNNKEL (reference sequence). Trimming cost V 2 bases and J 0 bases, with 12 bases left between them. The CDR3 DNA follows: TGTGCCAGCAGCCAAACGACAGGAGGAAGCACAGATACGCAGTATTTT. Translated, it gives CASSQTTGGSTDTQYF.